The entry that follows covers one T cell receptor beta chain sequence. Its antigen remains unknown. This table comes from immunoSEQ multiplex PCR, and its TCRdb copy is limited to in-frame clones, with some not included. The table has fewer than 500,000 clones, 80% to 95% seen once. V gave up 4 bases and J gave up 12 bases; unmatched junction bases: 4. The germline V gene has CDR1 DFQATT and CDR2 SNEGSKA (reference sequence). This CDR3 is built from 11 residues. Treatment noted: about 20 received Ad26.COV2.S at low or high dose, single or two shots; several received placebo; per-sample allocation not given. It was on day 63 after the first vaccine or placebo injection that samples were taken. The data belong to a study of Ad26.COV2.S vaccination and SARS-CoV-2 variants. Notes on the study in general: The breadth of spike-specific CD8+ and CD4+ T cell responses after vaccination was reportedly substantial.

The source is a person between 18 and 65 years old who received the Ad26.COV2.S COVID-19 vaccine or a placebo. Source: peripheral blood, taken in a trial of Ad26.COV2.S vaccine versus placebo. The J gene is TRBJ2-1, the V gene TRBV20-1; 9 bases agree with TRBD2. The CDR3 sequence: CSATSGEWQFF. The CDR3 coding sequence is TGCAGTGCTACTAGCGGGGAGTGGCAGTTCTTC.